Listed here is a single TCR beta chain. What this receptor recognizes is not known. Base qualities were left out, and no much larger clone turns up one base away. This record belongs to a study of shared clonotypes between healthy human individuals (dated by TCRdb to 2020 to 2021). Background on the whole study: The cohort comprised a couple of women and a few men aged 18 to 49 years. For each donor, CD4 naive and CD4 memory were each run on three plates, CD8 naive on two plates, and CD8 memory on one plate. To estimate repertoire size and how much clonotype sharing occurs between individuals, the study deeply sequenced the blood TCR repertoires of about 5 healthy adults. Different laboratories and diverse techniques were used to prepare libraries and sequence TCR repertoires, to increase sequencing depth and limit assay-specific biases. Leukapheresis yielded between about 0.9 and 9.5 billion PBMCs per donor. The paper's findings and limits, for the study overall: Because the study included a small number of donors, the genetic and exposure-history diversity represented was limited. Roughly 5% of naive CD4, 3.5% of naive CD8, 2.3% of memory CD4, and less than 0.45% of memory CD8 clonotypes were shared across several donors. Based on pairwise subsampling, the degree of clonotype sharing among donors was expected to be affected by sequencing depth. Compared with non-shared clonotypes, clonotypes shared by all four sorted-subset donors had higher generation probabilities. Sampling was restricted to blood, and TCR repertoires in tissues likely differ from the TCR repertoires found in blood. Larger estimated clonotype richness was generally found for naive subsets than for memory subsets. Rarefaction of sorted-subset datasets indicated incomplete sequencing despite the large sequencing depth.

V ends up 1 base short and J 5 bases short, with an unmatched junction base count of 8. CDR1 MNHNS and CDR2 SASEGT are derived from the germline V gene. The CDR3 starts with the cysteine, ends with the phenylalanine, and has 16 residues. Only CDR3 DNA is held: 48 bases, read in frame from base 1. TCR CDR3 regions were amplified from genomic DNA by multiplex PCR using the deep immunoSEQ assay. For each cell subset, the extracted genomic DNA was distributed evenly across all wells of several immunoSEQ 96-well plates, and each plate served as one replicate. For sorted subsets, 150 to 200 ng genomic DNA, equal to some 30,000 T cell genomes, was loaded into each replicate PCR. Purified libraries were quantified with a Qubit 3.0 fluorometer, sized on a Bioanalyzer 2100, and re-quantified with the KAPA Library Quantification kit. Every immunoSEQ 96-well plate was sequenced on a dedicated single-read 150-cycle Illumina NextSeq 550 flow cell. The authors' analysis ran thus. Because the immunoSEQ output held only junctional sequences and lacked quality scores, the filtering could not match the filtering applied to full-length reads. To assign V/J genes and CDR3, sequences were annotated against IMGT germline references using PyIR, a Python wrapper for IgBLAST v1.9. Any read was removed if the V/J assignment was weak (E-value above 1e-6), the CDR3 was missing, or the read contained stop codons, out-of-frame junctions, or ambiguous translated residues. A V3J clonotype was defined by an identical inferred V gene, J gene, and CDR3 amino acid sequence. The percentage overlap between two repertoires was calculated by dividing the number of shared unique clonotypes by the size of the smaller repertoire. Repertoire richness was assessed with RTK rarefaction, the Chao1 estimator, and Recon v2.1 estimates of unobserved clonotypes. Generation probabilities were computed with OLGA for all TCRbeta clonotypes obtained by the gDNA method from several donors. In TCRdb, the immuneACCESS table is reduced to in-frame sequences with V and J assigned. These tables do not hold every clone; where another copy was compared, an unresolved V gene accounts for under half, and the others remain unexplained. Clone size and the V and J calls come from that table; the DNA yielded D and trimming. The sample table shows roughly 1,100,000 clones, and approximately 72% are seen once. The top ten hold about 1.4% of the sample.

Healthy HIV-negative adults with no recently reported acute infections or vaccinations were included as donors. Every donor was a Caucasian adult residing in Nashville, Tennessee, USA. CD4+ T cells were enriched by magnetic negative selection; naive cells were then positively selected on CD45RA, and the negative fraction formed the memory subset. Blood was obtained by leukapheresis, after which PBMCs were separated by Ficoll-Histopaque density gradient centrifugation and cryopreserved in liquid nitrogen vapor phase. Purity and quantity of every magnetically sorted T cell population were checked by analytical flow cytometry. Genomic DNA was isolated from every sorted fraction and measured by UV absorbance on a Nanodrop 2000c.

The specimen was memory CD4+ T cells sorted from blood. The sample's cell subset or site label, decoded: CD45RA-negative fraction. The chain was built from TRBV6-1 and TRBJ2-5; 9 central bases correspond to TRBD2. This TCR was recovered from a man aged 18 to 35 in good health. The CDR3 region has the sequence CASSEGGSGSRETQYF. The nucleotide sequence reads as follows: TGTGCCAGCAGTGAAGGGGGTAGCGGGAGCCGGGAGACCCAGTACTTC.